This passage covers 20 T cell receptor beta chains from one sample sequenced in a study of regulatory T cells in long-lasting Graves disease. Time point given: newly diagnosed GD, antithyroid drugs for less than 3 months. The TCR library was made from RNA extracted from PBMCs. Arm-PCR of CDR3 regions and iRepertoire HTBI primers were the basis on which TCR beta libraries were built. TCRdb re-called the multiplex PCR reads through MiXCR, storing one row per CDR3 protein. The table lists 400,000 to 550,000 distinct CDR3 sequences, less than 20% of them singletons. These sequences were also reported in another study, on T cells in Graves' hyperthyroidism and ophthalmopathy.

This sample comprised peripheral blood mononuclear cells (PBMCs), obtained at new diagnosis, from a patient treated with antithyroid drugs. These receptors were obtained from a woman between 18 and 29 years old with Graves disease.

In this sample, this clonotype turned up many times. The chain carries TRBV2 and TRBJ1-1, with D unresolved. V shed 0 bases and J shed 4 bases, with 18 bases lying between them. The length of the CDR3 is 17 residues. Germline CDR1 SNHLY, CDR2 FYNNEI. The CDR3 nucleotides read TGTGCCAGCAGTGAAGCGGGCCCCGGGCGGGTCGGCACTGAAGCTTTCTTT. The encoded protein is CASSEAGPGRVGTEAFF.

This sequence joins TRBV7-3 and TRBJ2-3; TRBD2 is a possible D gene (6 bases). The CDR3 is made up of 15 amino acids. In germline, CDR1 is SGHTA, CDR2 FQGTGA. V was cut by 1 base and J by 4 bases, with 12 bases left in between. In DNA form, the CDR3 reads TGTGCCAGCAGCTTAATGGGGGGTTCTTCAGATACGCAGTATTTT. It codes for CASSLMGGSSDTQYF.

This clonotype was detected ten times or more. For the CDR3, the DNA is TGTGCCAGCAGTTACACGCCTTTCCATGTCCAGGGAACGAACACTGAAGCTTTCTTT. It codes for CASSYTPFHVQGTNTEAFF. The gene calls are TRBV6-2 or TRBV6-3 and TRBJ1-1, with TRBD1 as a possible D gene (5 bases). V was pared by 2 bases and J by 1 base, with 23 bases between. The germline V gene has CDR1 MNHEY and CDR2 SVGEGT. The CDR3 runs to 19 residues.

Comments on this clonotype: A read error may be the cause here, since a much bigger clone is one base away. CDR3 in amino acids: CASSLGLERDEQFF. In nucleotides, the CDR3 is TGTGCCAGCAGCCTCGGACTCGAGCGCGATGAGCAGTTCTTC. This chain connects TRBV7-2 to TRBJ2-1; D possibly corresponds to TRBD2 (5 bases). Germline CDR1 reads SGHTA; CDR2 reads FQGNSA. CDR3 length: 14 residues. With 5 bases removed from V and 8 bases from J, the gap between germline ends came to 16 bases.

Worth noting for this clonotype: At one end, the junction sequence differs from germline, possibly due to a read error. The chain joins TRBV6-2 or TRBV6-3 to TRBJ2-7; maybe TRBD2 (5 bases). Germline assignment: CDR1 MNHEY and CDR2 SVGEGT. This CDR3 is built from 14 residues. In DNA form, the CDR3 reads TGTGCCAGCACTTACGGGGTAGATTCCTACGAGCAGTACTTC. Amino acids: CASTYGVDSYEQYF.

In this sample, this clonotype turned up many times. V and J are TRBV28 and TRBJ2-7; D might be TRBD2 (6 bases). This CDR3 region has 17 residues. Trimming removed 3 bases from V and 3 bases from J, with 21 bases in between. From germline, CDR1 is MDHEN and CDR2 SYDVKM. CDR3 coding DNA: TGTGCCAGCAGTTTCGGGGGTTGGGGCAAAGAGAACTACGAGCAGTACTTC. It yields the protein CASSFGGWGKENYEQYF.

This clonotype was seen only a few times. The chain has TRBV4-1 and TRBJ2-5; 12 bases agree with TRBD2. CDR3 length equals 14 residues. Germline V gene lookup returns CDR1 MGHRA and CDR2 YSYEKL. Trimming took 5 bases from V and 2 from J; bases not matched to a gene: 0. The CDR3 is CASSTSGRQETQYF. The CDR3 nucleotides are TGCGCCAGCAGCACTAGCGGGAGGCAAGAGACCCAGTACTTC.

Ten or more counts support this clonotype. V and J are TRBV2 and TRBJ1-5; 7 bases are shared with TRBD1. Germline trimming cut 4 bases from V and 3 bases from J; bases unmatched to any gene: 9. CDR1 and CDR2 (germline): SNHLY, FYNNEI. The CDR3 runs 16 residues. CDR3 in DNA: TGTGCCAGCAGTGCCGGGGACAGAAGATTCAATCAGCCCCAGCATTTT. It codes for CASSAGDRRFNQPQHF. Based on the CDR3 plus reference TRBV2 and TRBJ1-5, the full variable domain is EPEVTQTPSHQVTQMGQEVILRCVPISNHLYFYWYRQILGQKVEFLVSFYNNEISEKSEIFDDQFSVERPDGSNFTLKIRSTKLEDSAMYFCASSAGDRRFNQPQHFGDGTRLSIL.

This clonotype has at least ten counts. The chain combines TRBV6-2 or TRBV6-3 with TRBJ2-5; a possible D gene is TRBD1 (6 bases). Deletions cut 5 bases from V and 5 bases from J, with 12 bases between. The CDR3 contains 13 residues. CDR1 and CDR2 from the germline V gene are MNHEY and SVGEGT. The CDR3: CASSKNRVETQYF. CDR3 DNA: TGTGCCAGCAGTAAAAACAGGGTCGAGACCCAGTACTTC.

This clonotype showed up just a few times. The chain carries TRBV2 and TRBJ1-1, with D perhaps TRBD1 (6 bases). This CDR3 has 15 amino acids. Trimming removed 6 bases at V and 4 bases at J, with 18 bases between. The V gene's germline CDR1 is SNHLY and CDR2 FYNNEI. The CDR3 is CASSRGGARSTEAFF. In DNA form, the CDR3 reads TGTGCCAGCAGCCGGGGGGGGGCGCGAAGCACTGAAGCTTTCTTT.

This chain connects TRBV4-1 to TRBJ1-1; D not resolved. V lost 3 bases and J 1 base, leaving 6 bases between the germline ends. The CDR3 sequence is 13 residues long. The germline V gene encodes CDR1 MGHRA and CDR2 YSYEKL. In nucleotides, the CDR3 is TGCGCCAGCAGCCATACAGCGAACACTGAAGCTTTCTTT. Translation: CASSHTANTEAFF.

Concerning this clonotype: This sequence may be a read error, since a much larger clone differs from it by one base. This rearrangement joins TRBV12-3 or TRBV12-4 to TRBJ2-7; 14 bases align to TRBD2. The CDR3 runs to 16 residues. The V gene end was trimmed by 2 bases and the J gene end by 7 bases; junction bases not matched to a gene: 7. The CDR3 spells CASSLPGTSGGNEQYF. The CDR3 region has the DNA TGTGCCAGCAGTTTACCGGGGACTAGCGGGGGCAATGAGCAGTACTTC.

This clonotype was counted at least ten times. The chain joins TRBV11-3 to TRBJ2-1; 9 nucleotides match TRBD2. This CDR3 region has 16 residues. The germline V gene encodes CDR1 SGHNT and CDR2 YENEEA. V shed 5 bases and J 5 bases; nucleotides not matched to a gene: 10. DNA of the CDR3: TGTGCCAGCAGCCCCGGGAGCCAGCGGGGGGACAATGAGCAGTTCTTC. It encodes CASSPGSQRGDNEQFF.

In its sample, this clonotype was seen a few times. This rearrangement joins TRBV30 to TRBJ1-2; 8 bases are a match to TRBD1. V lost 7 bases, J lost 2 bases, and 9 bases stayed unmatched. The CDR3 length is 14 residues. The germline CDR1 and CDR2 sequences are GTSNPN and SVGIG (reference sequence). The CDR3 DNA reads TGTGCCTTGGGCCGGGACAGGCAAAACTATGGCTACACCTTC. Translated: CALGRDRQNYGYTF.

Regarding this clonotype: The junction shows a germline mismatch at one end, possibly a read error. CDR3 amino acids: CASSRDLTVAKNIQYF. The CDR3 bases are TGTGCCTCCAGCAGAGATTTAACGGTGGCCAAAAACATTCAGTACTTC. The chain is built from TRBV15 and TRBJ2-4; D is unclear. Germline values: CDR1 LNHNV, CDR2 YYDKDF (reference sequence). The CDR3 spans 16 residues.

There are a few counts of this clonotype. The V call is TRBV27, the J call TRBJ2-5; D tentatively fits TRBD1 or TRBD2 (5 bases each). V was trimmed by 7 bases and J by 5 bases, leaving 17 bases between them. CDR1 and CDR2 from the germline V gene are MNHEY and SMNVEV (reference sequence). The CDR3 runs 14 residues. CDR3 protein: CASKARGSLETQYF. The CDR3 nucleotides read TGTGCCAGCAAGGCACGGGGCTCCTTGGAGACCCAGTACTTC.

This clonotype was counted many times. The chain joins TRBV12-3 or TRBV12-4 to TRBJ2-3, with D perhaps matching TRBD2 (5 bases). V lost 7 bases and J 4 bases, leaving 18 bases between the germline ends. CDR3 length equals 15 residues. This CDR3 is CASTIYGKEADTQYF. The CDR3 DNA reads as TGTGCCAGCACGATCTACGGCAAGGAGGCAGATACGCAGTATTTT.

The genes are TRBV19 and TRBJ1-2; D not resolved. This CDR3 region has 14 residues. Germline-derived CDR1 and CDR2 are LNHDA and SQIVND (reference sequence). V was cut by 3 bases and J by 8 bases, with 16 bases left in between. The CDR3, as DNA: TGTGCCAGTAGTATCGAAGTGGGCGCTAGGGGCTACACCTTC. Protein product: CASSIEVGARGYTF.

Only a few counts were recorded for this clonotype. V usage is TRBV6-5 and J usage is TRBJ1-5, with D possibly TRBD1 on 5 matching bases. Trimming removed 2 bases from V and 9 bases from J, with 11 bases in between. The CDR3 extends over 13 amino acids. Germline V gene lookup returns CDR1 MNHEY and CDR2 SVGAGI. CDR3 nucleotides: TGTGCCAGCAGTTACCTCCAGGGTCGGCCCCAGCATTTT. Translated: CASSYLQGRPQHF.

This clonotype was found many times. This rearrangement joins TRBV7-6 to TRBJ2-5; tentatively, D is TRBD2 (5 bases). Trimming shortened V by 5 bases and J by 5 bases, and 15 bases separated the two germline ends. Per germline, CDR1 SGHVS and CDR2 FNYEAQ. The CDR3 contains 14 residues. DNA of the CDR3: TGTGCCAGCAGCCAAGGAGGAAGGGCTGAGACCCAGTACTTC. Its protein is CASSQGGRAETQYF. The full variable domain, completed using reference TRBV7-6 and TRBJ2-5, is GAGVSQSPRYKVTKRGQDVALRCDPISGHVSLYWYRQALGQGPEFLTYFNYEAQQDKSGLPNDRFSAERPEGSISTLTIQRTEQRDSAMYRCASSQGGRAETQYFGPGTRLLVL.